The rows below give T cell receptor beta chains drawn from one sample of a study of T cells in Graves' hyperthyroidism and ophthalmopathy. TCRdb re-called the multiplex PCR reads with MiXCR, one entry per CDR3 protein. The table shows 550,000 to 600,000 distinct CDR3 sequences, with 16% occurring only once. The sequencing input was blood. These receptors originate from a woman under 30 with Graves' hyperthyroidism. The CDR3 runs from the conserved cysteine through the conserved F or W. The order of the fields is D gene, V gene, clone size, J gene, CDR3 DNA, CDR3 protein. The D gene is left open where the match is weak. The listing skips clone size in some rows; elsewhere it reads once, few, many or a size class.

>.|TRBV20-1|.|TRBJ2-1
TGCAGTGCTAGAGGGCAGGTCAATGAGCAGTTCTTC
CSARGQVNEQFF
>TRBD2|TRBV7-8|many|TRBJ2-1
TGTGCCAGCAGCCCCAGGACTAGCCTCCACAATGAGCAGTTCTTC
CASSPRTSLHNEQFF
>TRBD1|TRBV3-1|.|TRBJ1-1
TGTGCCAGCAGCCAAGGACAGGGCGGTGGTTCGAACACTGAAGCTTTCTTT
CASSQGQGGGSNTEAFF
>TRBD1|TRBV27|.|TRBJ1-4
TGTGCCAGCTCACCCACAGGGGGCGGACGACTGTTTTTT
CASSPTGGGRLFF
>.|TRBV6-1|.|TRBJ2-2
TGTGCCAGCAGCAACCCGGGCAGGGGGGACACCGGGGAGCTGTTTTTT
CASSNPGRGDTGELFF
>TRBD1|TRBV12-3/TRBV12-4|many|TRBJ1-4
TGTGCCAGCAGTCTAGGGGGCCTGAATGAAAAACTGTTTTTT
CASSLGGLNEKLFF
>TRBD1|TRBV9|many|TRBJ2-5
TGTGCCAGCAGCTCCGGGACAGGGGGCGGCCAAGAGACCCAGTACTTC
CASSSGTGGGQETQYF
>TRBD1|TRBV15|many|TRBJ2-1
TGTGCCACCAGAAAGGGACAGGCCTTAATGTCCTCCTACAATGAGCAGTTCTTC
CATRKGQALMSSYNEQFF
>TRBD1|TRBV12-5|few|TRBJ2-7
TGTGCTAGTGGTTTGGTACTAGGACAGGGACCCTACGAGCAGTACTTC
CASGLVLGQGPYEQYF
>.|TRBV12-3/TRBV12-4|.|TRBJ2-4
TGTGCCAGCAGTCGGGGTGGGGGGAGATTAGCCAAAAACATTCAGTACTTC
CASSRGGGRLAKNIQYF
>.|TRBV19|few|TRBJ1-1
TGTGCCAGTAGTATTGTCCGGGTTCCCGCCGACACTGAAGCTTTCTTT
CASSIVRVPADTEAFF
>.|TRBV2|many|TRBJ2-1
TGTGCCAGCAGTGTCGGAGGGAATGAGCAGTTCTTC
CASSVGGNEQFF
>.|TRBV10-3|.|TRBJ2-7
TGTGCCACAAGGACAGCCACCTACGAGCAGTACTTC
CATRTATYEQYF
>TRBD2|TRBV15|few|TRBJ2-1
TGTGCTACCAGACCTATAGCGGGGGGACCGTTGGGGGCCAATGAGCAGTTCTTC
CATRPIAGGPLGANEQFF
>.|TRBV5-5|few|TRBJ2-1
TGTGCCAGCAGATCCGGGACACAGGGCGTCAATGAGCAGTTCTTC
CASRSGTQGVNEQFF
>.|TRBV20-1|.|TRBJ2-7
TGCAGTGCTAGTACATCCTACGAGCAGTACTTC
CSASTSYEQYF
>TRBD1|TRBV29-1|many|TRBJ1-1
TGCAGCGAGACACAGGGGATCGGATATGAAGCTTTCTTT
CSETQGIGYEAFF
>.|TRBV6-2/TRBV6-3|many|TRBJ1-5
TGTGCCAGCAGCGATGACAGGTCCCAGCCCCAGCATTTT
CASSDDRSQPQHF
>.|TRBV19|few|TRBJ2-1
TGTGCCAGTACCACCTTCTGGGGAATCACTTCCAACAATGAGCAGTTCTTC
CASTTFWGITSNNEQFF
>TRBD1|TRBV27|many|TRBJ1-6
TGTGCCAGCAGTTTGGGACTTGGACAGGGGGGCTCACCCCTCCACTTT
CASSLGLGQGGSPLHF
>.|TRBV11-2|many|TRBJ2-5
TGTGCCAGCAGCTTAGGAGTCTCCGTGTCAGAGCAAGAGACCCAGTACTTC
CASSLGVSVSEQETQYF
>TRBD1|TRBV27|few|TRBJ1-2
TGTGCCAGCAGTTTAGAGGGGGCGCATGGCTACACCTTC
CASSLEGAHGYTF
>.|TRBV7-3|many|TRBJ2-1
TGTGCCAGCAGCCCATCAGGGGGGGCCTCCTACAATGAGCAGTTCTTC
CASSPSGGASYNEQFF
>.|TRBV2|many|TRBJ2-2
TGTGCCAGCAGTGAAGGAAGCACCGGGGAGCTGTTTTTT
CASSEGSTGELFF
>.|TRBV24-1|few|TRBJ2-7
TGTGCCACCAGTGACTCAGACCGACGCTACGAGCAGTACTTC
CATSDSDRRYEQYF
>.|TRBV3-1|many|TRBJ1-4
TGTGCCAGCAGCCATACGGGACAAGTACTGTTTTTT
CASSHTGQVLFF
>.|TRBV27|many|TRBJ1-4
TGTGCCAGCAAACTGGGGAGTGCTAATGAAAAACTGTTTTTT
CASKLGSANEKLFF
>.|TRBV12-3/TRBV12-4|.|TRBJ2-2
TGTGCCAGCAGTTCGGACTTTGTCACCGGGGAGCTGTTTTTT
CASSSDFVTGELFF
>TRBD2|TRBV20-1|many|TRBJ2-1
TGCAGTGCCTTGACTAGCGGGTGGTTCAATGAGCAGTTCTTC
CSALTSGWFNEQFF
>TRBD2|TRBV25-1|few|TRBJ2-3
TGTGCCAGCAGTGAATCCGATCCGGGACTAGCGATTAGCACAGATACGCAGTATTTT
CASSESDPGLAISTDTQYF
>TRBD2|TRBV2|many|TRBJ2-3
TGTGCCAGCCTTACCGGGACTAGCGTCACAGATACGCAGTATTTT
CASLTGTSVTDTQYF
>TRBD2|TRBV11-3|many|TRBJ2-1
TGTGCCAGCAGACATACTAGCGGGGGGGCGGGTGAGCAGTTCTTC
CASRHTSGGAGEQFF
>TRBD2|TRBV19|.|TRBJ2-3
TGTGCCAGTAGTTCCGGGACTAGCGGTGCAGATACGCAGTATTTT
CASSSGTSGADTQYF
>TRBD2|TRBV29-1|few|TRBJ2-2
TGCAGTGGAGCGGGAGGGCGTGTCGGGGAGCTGTTTTTT
CSGAGGRVGELFF
>.|TRBV20-1|.|TRBJ2-7
TGCAGTGCTAGAGAAGTTGCAGGGTCCTCCTACGAGCAGTACTTC
CSAREVAGSSYEQYF
>.|TRBV27|once|TRBJ2-3
TGTGCCAGCAGTCTCTCAGTTCTGGGCACAGATACGCAGTATTTT
CASSLSVLGTDTQYF
>TRBD2|TRBV27|.|TRBJ2-1
TGTGCCAGCAGTTCCGGACTAGCGGGAGGGCCTGTTGAGCAGTTCTTC
CASSSGLAGGPVEQFF
>TRBD2|TRBV7-9|many|TRBJ2-1
TGTGCCAGCAGCCAAACTAGCGGGAGTATAGATGAGCAGTTCTTC
CASSQTSGSIDEQFF
>.|TRBV12-3/TRBV12-4|many|TRBJ1-5
TGTGCCAGCAACCAATTCGGGCAGTATCAGCCCCAGCATTTT
CASNQFGQYQPQHF
>TRBD1|TRBV20-1|many|TRBJ2-7
TGCAGTGCTAGAAAGGAACAGGGGGCTTCCGAGCAGTACTTC
CSARKEQGASEQYF
>TRBD1|TRBV12-3/TRBV12-4|.|TRBJ2-2
TGTGCCAGCAGTTTAGGGGACAGGGGAGGCACCGGGGAGCTGTTTTTT
CASSLGDRGGTGELFF
>TRBD1|TRBV20-1|few|TRBJ2-7
TGCAGTGCATTGGGGGACAGGGGACCCTACGGGCAGTACTTC
CSALGDRGPYGQYF